The subject of this entry is one T cell receptor (beta chain). No antigen is known for it. No much larger clonotype is one base removed from it; base qualities were not supplied. The record originates from a study of radiotherapy plus CTLA-4 blockade in lung cancer (dated by TCRdb to the late 2010s). About the study as a whole: Among enrolled patients, roughly 17% had an objective response and roughly 30% reached disease control.

The research as a whole found: The strongest predictors of response were reported to be early dynamic shifts in blood T cell clones along with a rise in serum interferon-beta following radiation. After treatment with radiotherapy and ipilimumab, TCR clones that originated in tumors expanded in peripheral blood.

Focal radiation therapy combined with CTLA-4 blockade (ipilimumab) was tested in patients with chemo-refractory metastatic non-small-cell lung cancer. A distance of 16 bases separates the germline ends of V and J, which lose 1 base and 6 bases respectively. According to the germline V gene, CDR1 reads LGHNA and CDR2 reads YSLEER. The CDR3 holds 16 amino acids from the cysteine to the phenylalanine. Just CDR3 DNA is preserved here, 48 bases in frame from base 1. Library generation was performed with the immunoSEQ multiplex PCR assay. TCRdb retrieved this table from immuneACCESS and kept in-frame rearrangements only. Not all clones are present; in checked studies, unresolved V genes account for under half, and no reason is known for the remainder. The sample contains around 110,000 clones, 85% of them found a single time. The ten biggest clones cover less than 2.5% of the sample.

The sample here was peripheral blood, taken from a patient treated with radiotherapy plus ipilimumab. The TCR originated in a human donor with non-small cell lung cancer that progressed on radiotherapy plus ipilimumab. Some clones in this sample may be carry-over from other donors' samples. Rearrangement joined TRBV4-3 to TRBJ1-5; the D gene lacks a confident call. For the CDR3, the sequence is CASSQGALFGSQPQHF. The sequenced DNA is TGCGCCAGCAGCCAAGGGGCGCTCTTCGGGAGTCAGCCCCAGCATTTT.